This T cell receptor (beta chain) comes out of a study of Ad26.COV2.S vaccination and SARS-CoV-2 variants. The treatment: roughly 19 received Ad26.COV2.S at low or high dose, single or two shots; about 5 received placebo; per-sample allocation not given. At day 63 after the first vaccine or placebo injection, samples were drawn. From germline, CDR1 is SGHAT and CDR2 FQNNGV. The CDR3 is made up of 13 amino acids. V lost 5 bases and J lost 4, with 9 bases in between. Clones were read by immunoSEQ multiplex PCR, and TCRdb kept only the in-frame ones, dropping some. Altogether about 440,000 clones are present, approximately 88% being singletons, with the ten largest covering 9.5% to 15%.

V gene TRBV11-2 combines with J gene TRBJ1-3; D is ambiguous. The TCR comes from a person between 18 and 65 years old who received the Ad26.COV2.S COVID-19 vaccine or a placebo. This material consisted of peripheral blood, taken in a trial of Ad26.COV2.S vaccine versus placebo. The CDR3 DNA sequence: TGTGCCAGCAGCGCGGGCCTCGGAAACACCATATATTTT. This sequence encodes CASSAGLGNTIYF.